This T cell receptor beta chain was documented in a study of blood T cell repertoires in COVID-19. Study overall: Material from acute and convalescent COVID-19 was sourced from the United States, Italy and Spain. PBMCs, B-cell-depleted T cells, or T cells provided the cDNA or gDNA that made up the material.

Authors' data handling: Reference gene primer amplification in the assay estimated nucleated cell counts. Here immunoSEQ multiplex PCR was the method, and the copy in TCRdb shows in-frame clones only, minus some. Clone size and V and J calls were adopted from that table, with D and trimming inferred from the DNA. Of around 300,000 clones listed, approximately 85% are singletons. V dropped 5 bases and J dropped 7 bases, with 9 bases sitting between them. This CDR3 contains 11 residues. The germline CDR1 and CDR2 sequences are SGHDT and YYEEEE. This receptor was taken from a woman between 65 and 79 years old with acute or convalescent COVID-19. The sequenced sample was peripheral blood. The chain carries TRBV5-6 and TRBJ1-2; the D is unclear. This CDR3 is CASRRGSGYTF. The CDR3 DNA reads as TGTGCCAGCAGACGTGGCTCTGGCTACACCTTC.